These 11 T cell receptor beta chains share one sample of origin, sequenced in a study of blood T cell repertoires in COVID-19. Generated by immunoSEQ multiplex PCR, the TCRdb table keeps only in-frame clones and is missing some. The sample consists of 20,000 to 30,000 clones, roughly 83% of them appearing once. Sequenced material: peripheral blood. Every receptor here comes from a human donor in a cohort sampled during active COVID-19.

The genes are TRBV27 and TRBJ1-1; D not certain. V lost 3 bases, J lost 7 bases, and 12 bases lay in between. The CDR3 is made up of 13 amino acids. Germline CDR1 is MNHEY and CDR2 is SMNVEV (reference sequence). CDR3 residues: CASSFGGGGEAFF. In nucleotides, the CDR3 is TGTGCCAGCAGTTTTGGCGGAGGCGGTGAAGCTTTCTTT.

This clone was detected a few times. CDR3 in amino acids: CASSEVGGPTYNEQFF. In DNA, the CDR3 is TGTGCCAGCAGTGAAGTGGGGGGACCCACCTACAATGAGCAGTTCTTC. The chain recombines TRBV6-1 with TRBJ2-1; D perhaps matches TRBD2 (6 bases). Trimming took 1 base from V and 2 from J, leaving 12 bases between them. The CDR3 length is 16 residues. Germline assignment: CDR1 MNHNS and CDR2 SASEGT.

This chain joins TRBV5-4 and TRBJ2-5; tentatively, D is TRBD2 (5 bases). Germline CDR1 and CDR2: SGHNT and YYREEE (reference sequence). CDR3 size: 16 residues. The V end lost 0 bases, the J end lost 4 bases, and 16 bases lay between the germline ends. The CDR3 DNA sequence: TGTGCCAGCAGCTTGGCGGGGAAGGGAGCTTCAGAGACCCAGTACTTC. Protein sequence: CASSLAGKGASETQYF.

This clone was counted between two and nine times. This rearrangement joins TRBV9 to TRBJ1-3, with TRBD1 matching 7 bases. Germline CDR1 and CDR2: SGDLS and YYNGEE. The CDR3 length is 16 residues. The V segment lost 0 bases and the J segment 2 bases; nucleotides outside the gene matches: 5. CDR3 in amino acids: CASSVDAGGTGNTIYF. The CDR3 bases are TGTGCCAGCAGCGTAGACGCAGGGGGAACTGGAAACACCATATATTTT.

J is TRBJ2-5 and V is TRBV9; 7 bases match TRBD2. After removal of 4 bases from V and 1 base from J, the junction contained 7 bases not matched to a gene. The CDR3 runs to 15 residues. CDR1 is SGDLS and CDR2 is YYNGEE in the germline V gene. DNA for the CDR3: TGTGCCAGCAGCCCTTGGGAGGGCTCCCAAGAGACCCAGTACTTC. Translation: CASSPWEGSQETQYF.

Only one count was recorded for this clone. This chain uses TRBV11-2 with TRBJ2-7, with D possibly matching TRBD1 (6 bases). The germline gives CDR1 SGHAT, CDR2 FQNNGV. Deletions cut 0 bases from V and 4 bases from J, with 13 bases between. CDR3 length equals 15 residues. Written as DNA, the CDR3 is TGTGCCAGCAGCTTAGATCCCGCCAGGGGTTACGAGCAGTACTTC. Residues: CASSLDPARGYEQYF.

The chain couples TRBV28 to TRBJ1-1; D may be TRBD1 (5 bases). CDR1 MDHEN and CDR2 SYDVKM come from the germline V gene. The V and J ends lost 5 bases and 7 bases respectively, with 20 bases between them. The CDR3 spans 15 residues. CDR3 in DNA: TGTGCCAGCAGTACAAACGTGTGGGGGAGGGTTGAAGCTTTCTTT. This translates into CASSTNVWGRVEAFF.

J is TRBJ2-2 and V is TRBV5-1, with 8 nucleotides matching TRBD2. Looked up from germline, CDR1 is SGHRS and CDR2 is YFSETQ. With V trimmed by 3 bases and J by 2 bases, 6 bases remained unmatched. The CDR3 has 16 amino acids. The DNA of the CDR3 is TGCGCCAGCAGCTCGTTAGCGGGGAGTAACACCGGGGAGCTGTTTTTT. Translated, it gives CASSSLAGSNTGELFF.

This clone was seen more than once but under ten times. The CDR3 bases are TGTGCCAGCAGTTTATTTCGGGACAAGACTGAAGCTTTCTTT. This encodes CASSLFRDKTEAFF. V usage is TRBV27 and J usage is TRBJ1-1, with D possibly TRBD1 on 6 matching bases. Trimming removed 1 base at V and 5 bases at J, with 11 bases between. Germline-derived CDR1 and CDR2 are MNHEY and SMNVEV (reference sequence). The CDR3 covers 14 residues.

This chain uses TRBV29-1 with TRBJ1-2; D might be TRBD1 (5 bases). V was shortened by 6 bases and J by 8 bases, with 16 bases between the two germline ends. Germline-derived CDR1 and CDR2 are SQVTM and ANQGSEA. The CDR3 spans 12 residues. The CDR3 DNA reads TGCAGCGTATCGGGAGGGGCTAGGGGCTACACCTTC. Protein sequence: CSVSGGARGYTF.

The rearrangement uses TRBV4-3 and TRBJ2-7; D possibly corresponds to TRBD2 (6 bases). CDR1 and CDR2 from the germline V gene are LGHNA and YSLEER. This CDR3 contains 13 residues. Trimming took 4 bases from V and 5 from J, leaving 12 bases between them. The CDR3 protein is CASSLGGLDEQYF. The CDR3 DNA reads as TGCGCCAGCAGCCTCGGGGGACTCGACGAGCAGTACTTC.